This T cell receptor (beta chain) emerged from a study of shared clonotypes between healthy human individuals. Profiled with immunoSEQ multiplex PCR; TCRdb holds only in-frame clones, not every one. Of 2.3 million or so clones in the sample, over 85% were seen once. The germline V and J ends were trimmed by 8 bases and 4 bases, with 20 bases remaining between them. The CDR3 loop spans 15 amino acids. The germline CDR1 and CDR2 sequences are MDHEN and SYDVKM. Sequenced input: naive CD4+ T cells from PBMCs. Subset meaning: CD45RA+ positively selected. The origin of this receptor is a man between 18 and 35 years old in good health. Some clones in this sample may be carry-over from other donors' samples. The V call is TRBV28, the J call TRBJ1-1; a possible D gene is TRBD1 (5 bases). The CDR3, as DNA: TGTGCCAGCCCCCCCGCGACTTCTGGGGCCACTGAAGCTTTCTTT. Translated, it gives CASPPATSGATEAFF. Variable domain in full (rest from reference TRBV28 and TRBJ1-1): DVKVTQSSRYLVKRTGEKVFLECVQDMDHENMFWYRQDPGLGLRLIYFSYDVKMKEKGDIPEGYSVSREKKERFSLILESASTNQTSMYLCASPPATSGATEAFFGQGTRLTVV.